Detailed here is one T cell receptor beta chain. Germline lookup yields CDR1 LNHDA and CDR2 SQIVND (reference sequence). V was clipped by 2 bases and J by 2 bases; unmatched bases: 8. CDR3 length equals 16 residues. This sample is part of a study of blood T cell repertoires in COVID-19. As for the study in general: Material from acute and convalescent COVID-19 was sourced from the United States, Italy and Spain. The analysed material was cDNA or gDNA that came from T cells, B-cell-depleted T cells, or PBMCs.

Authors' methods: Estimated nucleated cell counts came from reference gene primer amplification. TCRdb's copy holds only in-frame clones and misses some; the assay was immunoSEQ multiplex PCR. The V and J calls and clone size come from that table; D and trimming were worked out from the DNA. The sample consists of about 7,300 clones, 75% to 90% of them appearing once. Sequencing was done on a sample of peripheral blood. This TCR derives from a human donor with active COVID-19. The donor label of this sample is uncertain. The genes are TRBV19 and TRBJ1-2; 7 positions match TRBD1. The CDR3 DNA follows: TGTGCCAGTAGTATAAGAGTTGGGGACAGAAACTATGGCTACACCTTC. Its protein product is CASSIRVGDRNYGYTF.